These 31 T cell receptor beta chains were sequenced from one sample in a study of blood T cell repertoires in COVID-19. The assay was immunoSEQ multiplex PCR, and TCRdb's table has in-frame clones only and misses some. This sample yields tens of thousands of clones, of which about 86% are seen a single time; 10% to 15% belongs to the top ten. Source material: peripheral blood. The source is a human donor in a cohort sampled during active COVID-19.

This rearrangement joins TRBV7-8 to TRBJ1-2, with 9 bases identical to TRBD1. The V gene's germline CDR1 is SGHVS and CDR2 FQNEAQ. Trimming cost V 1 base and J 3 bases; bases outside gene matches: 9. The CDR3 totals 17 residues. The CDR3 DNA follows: TGTGCCAGCAGCTTAGATGAACAGGGGGCCGTCTACTATGGCTACACCTTC. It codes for CASSLDEQGAVYYGYTF.

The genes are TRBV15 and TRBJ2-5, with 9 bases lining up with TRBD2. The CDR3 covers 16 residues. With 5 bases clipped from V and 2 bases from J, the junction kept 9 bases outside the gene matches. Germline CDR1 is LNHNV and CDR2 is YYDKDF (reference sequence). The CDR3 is CATSHSSGVPQETQYF. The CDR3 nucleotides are TGTGCCACCAGCCACTCTAGCGGGGTCCCTCAAGAGACCCAGTACTTC.

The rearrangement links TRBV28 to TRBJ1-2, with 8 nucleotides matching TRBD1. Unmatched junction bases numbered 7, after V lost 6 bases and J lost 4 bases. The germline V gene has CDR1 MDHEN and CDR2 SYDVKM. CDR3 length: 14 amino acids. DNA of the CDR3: TGTGCCAGCAGACCCCAGGGGGCTATCTATGGCTACACCTTC. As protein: CASRPQGAIYGYTF.

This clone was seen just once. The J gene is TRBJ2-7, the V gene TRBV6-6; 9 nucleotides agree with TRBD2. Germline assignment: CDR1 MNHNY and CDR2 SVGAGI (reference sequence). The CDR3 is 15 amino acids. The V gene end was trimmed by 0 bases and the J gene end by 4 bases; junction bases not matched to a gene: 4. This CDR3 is CASSYSAGGHYEQYF. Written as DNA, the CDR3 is TGTGCCAGCAGTTACTCTGCGGGAGGGCATTACGAGCAGTACTTC.

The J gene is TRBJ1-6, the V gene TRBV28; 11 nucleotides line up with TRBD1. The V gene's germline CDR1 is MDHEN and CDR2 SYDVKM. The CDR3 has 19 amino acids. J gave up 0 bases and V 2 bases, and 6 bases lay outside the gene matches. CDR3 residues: CASSLRFGTGGSYNSPLHF. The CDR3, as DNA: TGTGCCAGCAGTTTAAGGTTTGGGACAGGGGGCTCCTATAATTCACCCCTCCACTTT.

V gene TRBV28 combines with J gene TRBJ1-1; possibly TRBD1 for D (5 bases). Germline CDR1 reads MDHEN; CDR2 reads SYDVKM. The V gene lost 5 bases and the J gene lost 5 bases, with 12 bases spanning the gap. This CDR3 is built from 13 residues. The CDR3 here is CASSPPGVTEAFF. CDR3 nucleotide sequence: TGTGCCAGCAGTCCCCCGGGGGTTACTGAAGCTTTCTTT.

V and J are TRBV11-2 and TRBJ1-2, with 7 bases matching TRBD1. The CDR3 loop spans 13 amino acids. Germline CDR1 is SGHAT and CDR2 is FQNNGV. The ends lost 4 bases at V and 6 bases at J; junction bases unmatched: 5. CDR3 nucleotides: TGTGCCAGCAGCTCCCAACAGGGGAATGGCTACACCTTC. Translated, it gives CASSSQQGNGYTF.

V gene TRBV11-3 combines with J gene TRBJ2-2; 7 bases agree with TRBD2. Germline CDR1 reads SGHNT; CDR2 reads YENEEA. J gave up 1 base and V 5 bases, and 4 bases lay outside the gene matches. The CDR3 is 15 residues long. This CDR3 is CASSRREGNTGELFF. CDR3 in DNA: TGTGCCAGCAGCCGCAGGGAGGGGAACACCGGGGAGCTGTTTTTT.

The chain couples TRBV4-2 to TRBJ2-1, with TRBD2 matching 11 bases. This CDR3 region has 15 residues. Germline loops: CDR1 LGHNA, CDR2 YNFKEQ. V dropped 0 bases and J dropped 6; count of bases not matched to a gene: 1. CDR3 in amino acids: CASSQDSGGANEQFF. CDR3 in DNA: TGTGCCAGCAGCCAAGATAGCGGGGGGGCCAATGAGCAGTTCTTC.

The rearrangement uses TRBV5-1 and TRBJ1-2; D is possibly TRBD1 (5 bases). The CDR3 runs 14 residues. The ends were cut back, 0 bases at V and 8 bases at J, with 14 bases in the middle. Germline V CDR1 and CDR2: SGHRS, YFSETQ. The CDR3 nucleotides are TGCGCCAGCAGCTTGGCCACGGGGGTGGGCGGCTACACCTTC. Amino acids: CASSLATGVGGYTF.

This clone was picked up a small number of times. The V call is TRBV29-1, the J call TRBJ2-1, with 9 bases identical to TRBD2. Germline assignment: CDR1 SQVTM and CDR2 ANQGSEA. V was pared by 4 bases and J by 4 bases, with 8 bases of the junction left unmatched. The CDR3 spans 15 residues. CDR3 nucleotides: TGCAGCGTTGTCGTACAAGCGGGGGGATACAATGAGCAGTTCTTC. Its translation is CSVVVQAGGYNEQFF.

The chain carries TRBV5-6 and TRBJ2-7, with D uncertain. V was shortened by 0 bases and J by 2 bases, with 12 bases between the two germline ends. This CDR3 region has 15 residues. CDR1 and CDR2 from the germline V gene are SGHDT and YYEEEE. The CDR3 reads CASSLVSRAPYEQYF. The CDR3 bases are TGTGCCAGCAGCTTGGTCTCTCGAGCGCCCTACGAGCAGTACTTC.

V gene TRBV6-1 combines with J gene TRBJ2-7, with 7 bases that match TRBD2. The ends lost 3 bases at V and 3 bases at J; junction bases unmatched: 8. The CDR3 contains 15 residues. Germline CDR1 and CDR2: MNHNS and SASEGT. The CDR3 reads CASSDLSGIFYEQYF. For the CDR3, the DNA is TGTGCCAGCAGTGATTTGAGCGGGATTTTCTACGAGCAGTACTTC.

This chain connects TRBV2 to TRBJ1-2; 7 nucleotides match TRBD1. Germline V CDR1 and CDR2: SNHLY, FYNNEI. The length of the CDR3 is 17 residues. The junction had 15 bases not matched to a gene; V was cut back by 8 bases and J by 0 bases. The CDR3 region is CASCLRWDSPSNYGYTF. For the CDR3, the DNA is TGTGCCAGCTGTCTAAGATGGGACAGTCCCTCTAACTATGGCTACACCTTC.

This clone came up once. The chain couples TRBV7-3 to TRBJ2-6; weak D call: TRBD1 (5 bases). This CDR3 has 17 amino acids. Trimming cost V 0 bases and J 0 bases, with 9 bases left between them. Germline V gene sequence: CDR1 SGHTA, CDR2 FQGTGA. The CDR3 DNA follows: TGTGCCAGCAGCTTAACTGGGGCCCACTCTGGGGCCAACGTCCTGACTTTC. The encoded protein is CASSLTGAHSGANVLTF.

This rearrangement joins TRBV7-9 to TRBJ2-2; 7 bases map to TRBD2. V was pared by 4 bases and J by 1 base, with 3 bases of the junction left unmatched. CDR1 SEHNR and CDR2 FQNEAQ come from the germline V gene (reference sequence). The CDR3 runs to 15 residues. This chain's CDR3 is CASSWVAGNTGELFF. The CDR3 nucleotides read TGTGCCAGCAGCTGGGTAGCGGGGAACACCGGGGAGCTGTTTTTT. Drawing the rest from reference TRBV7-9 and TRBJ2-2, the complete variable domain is DTGVSQNPRHKITKRGQNVTFRCDPISEHNRLYWYRQTLGQGPEFLTYFQNEAQLEKSRLLSDRFSAERPKGSFSTLEIQRTEQGDSAMYLCASSWVAGNTGELFFGEGSRLTVL.

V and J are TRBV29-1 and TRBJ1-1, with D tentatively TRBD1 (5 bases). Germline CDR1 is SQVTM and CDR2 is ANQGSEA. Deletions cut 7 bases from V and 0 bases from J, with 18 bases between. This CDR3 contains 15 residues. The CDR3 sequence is CSATRTTYMNTEAFF. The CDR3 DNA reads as TGCAGCGCTACCCGGACAACATATATGAACACTGAAGCTTTCTTT.

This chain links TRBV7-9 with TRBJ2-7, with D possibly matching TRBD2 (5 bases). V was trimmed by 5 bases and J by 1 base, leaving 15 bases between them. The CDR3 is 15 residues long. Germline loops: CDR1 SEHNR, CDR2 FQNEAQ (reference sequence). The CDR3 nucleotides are TGTGCCAGCAGCCTTTCGGACTTGGGATCCTACGAGCAGTACTTC. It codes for CASSLSDLGSYEQYF. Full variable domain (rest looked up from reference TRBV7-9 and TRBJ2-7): DTGVSQNPRHKITKRGQNVTFRCDPISEHNRLYWYRQTLGQGPEFLTYFQNEAQLEKSRLLSDRFSAERPKGSFSTLEIQRTEQGDSAMYLCASSLSDLGSYEQYFGPGTRLTVT.

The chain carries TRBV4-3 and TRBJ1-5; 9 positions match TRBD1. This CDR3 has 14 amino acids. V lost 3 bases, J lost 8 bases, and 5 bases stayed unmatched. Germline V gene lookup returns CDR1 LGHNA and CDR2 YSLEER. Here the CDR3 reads CASSQWDREEPQHF. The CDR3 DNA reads TGCGCCAGCAGCCAGTGGGACAGGGAGGAGCCCCAGCATTTT.

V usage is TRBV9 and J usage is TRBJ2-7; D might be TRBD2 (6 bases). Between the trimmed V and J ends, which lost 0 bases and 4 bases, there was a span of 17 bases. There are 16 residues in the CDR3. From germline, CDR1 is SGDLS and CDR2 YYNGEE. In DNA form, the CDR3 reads TGTGCCAGCAGCGTAGCTTCGACTAGGTTATGGTACGAGCAGTACTTC. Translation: CASSVASTRLWYEQYF. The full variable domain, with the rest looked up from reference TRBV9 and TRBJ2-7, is DSGVTQTPKHLITATGQRVTLRCSPRSGDLSVYWYQQSLDQGLQFLIQYYNGEERAKGNILERFSAQQFPDLHSELNLSSLELGDSALYFCASSVASTRLWYEQYFGPGTRLTVT.

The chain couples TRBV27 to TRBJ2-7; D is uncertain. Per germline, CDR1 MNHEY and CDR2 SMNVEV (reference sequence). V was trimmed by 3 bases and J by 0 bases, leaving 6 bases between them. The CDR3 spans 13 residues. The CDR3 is CASSLASSYEQYF. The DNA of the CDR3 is TGTGCCAGCAGTTTGGCCAGCTCCTACGAGCAGTACTTC.

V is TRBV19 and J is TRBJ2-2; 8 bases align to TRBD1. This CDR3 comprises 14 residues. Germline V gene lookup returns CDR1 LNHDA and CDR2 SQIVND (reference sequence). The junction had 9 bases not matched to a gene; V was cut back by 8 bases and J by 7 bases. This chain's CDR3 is CASVKGQGGGELFF. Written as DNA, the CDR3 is TGTGCCAGTGTAAAAGGACAGGGCGGCGGGGAGCTGTTTTTT.

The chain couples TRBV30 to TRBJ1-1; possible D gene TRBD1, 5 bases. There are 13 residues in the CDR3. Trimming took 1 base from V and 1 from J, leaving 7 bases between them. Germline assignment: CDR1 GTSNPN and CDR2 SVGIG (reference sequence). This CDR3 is CAWSEQGNTEAFF. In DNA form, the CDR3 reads TGTGCCTGGAGTGAGCAGGGGAACACTGAAGCTTTCTTT.

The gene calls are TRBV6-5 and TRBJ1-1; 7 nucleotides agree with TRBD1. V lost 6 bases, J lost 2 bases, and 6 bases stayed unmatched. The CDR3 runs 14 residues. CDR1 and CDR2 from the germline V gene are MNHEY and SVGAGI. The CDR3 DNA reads TGTGCCAGCAGGAGGGGGCAGCAAAACACTGAAGCTTTCTTT. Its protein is CASRRGQQNTEAFF.

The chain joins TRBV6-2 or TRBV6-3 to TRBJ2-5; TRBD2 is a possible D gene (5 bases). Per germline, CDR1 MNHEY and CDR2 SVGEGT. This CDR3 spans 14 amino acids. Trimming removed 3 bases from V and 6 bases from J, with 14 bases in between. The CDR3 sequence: CASSYGESTKTQYF. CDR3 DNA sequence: TGTGCCAGCAGTTATGGGGAGTCTACGAAGACCCAGTACTTC.

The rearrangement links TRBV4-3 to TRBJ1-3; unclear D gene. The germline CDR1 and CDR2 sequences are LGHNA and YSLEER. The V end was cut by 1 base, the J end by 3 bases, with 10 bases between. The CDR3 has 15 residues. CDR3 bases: TGCGCCAGCAGCCAAGGTATAATTAATGGAAACACCATATATTTT. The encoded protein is CASSQGIINGNTIYF.

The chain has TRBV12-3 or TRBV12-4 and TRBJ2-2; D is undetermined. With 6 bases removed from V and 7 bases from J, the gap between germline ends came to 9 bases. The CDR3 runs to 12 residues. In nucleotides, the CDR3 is TGTGCCAGCAGAACTCTTCTCGGGGAGCTGTTTTTT. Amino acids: CASRTLLGELFF.

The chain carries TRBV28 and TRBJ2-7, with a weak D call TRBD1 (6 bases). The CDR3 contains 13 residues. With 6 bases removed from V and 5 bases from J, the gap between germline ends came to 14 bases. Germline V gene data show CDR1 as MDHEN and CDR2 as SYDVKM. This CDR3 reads CASRQTGNDEQYF. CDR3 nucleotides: TGTGCCAGCAGGCAAACAGGGAATGACGAGCAGTACTTC.

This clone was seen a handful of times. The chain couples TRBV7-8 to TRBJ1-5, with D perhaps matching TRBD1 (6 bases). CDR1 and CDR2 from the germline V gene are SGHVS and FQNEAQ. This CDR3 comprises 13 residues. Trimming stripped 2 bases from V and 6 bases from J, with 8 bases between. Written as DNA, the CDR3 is TGTGCCAGCAGCTTATGGGGGCTTCAGCCCCAGCATTTT. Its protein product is CASSLWGLQPQHF.

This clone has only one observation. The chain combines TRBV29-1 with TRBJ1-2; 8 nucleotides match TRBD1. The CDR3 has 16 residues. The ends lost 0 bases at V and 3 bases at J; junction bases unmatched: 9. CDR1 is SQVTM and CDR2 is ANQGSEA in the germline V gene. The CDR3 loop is CSVEDWGDRGDYGYTF. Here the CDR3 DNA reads TGCAGCGTTGAAGATTGGGGTGACAGGGGAGACTATGGCTACACCTTC.

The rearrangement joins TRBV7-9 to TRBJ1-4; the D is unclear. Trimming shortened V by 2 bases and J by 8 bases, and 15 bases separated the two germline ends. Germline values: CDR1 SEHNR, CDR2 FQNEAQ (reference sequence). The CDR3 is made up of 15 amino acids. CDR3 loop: CASSLNLAGLEKLFF. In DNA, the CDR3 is TGTGCCAGCAGCTTAAATTTAGCGGGATTGGAAAAACTGTTTTTT.